The 3 T cell receptor delta chains given below trace back to one sample, sequenced in a study of Vδ1+ human thymocytes. Study-level points and caveats: Thymic TRG and TRD repertoires appeared highly polyclonal.

RNA was extracted from the cells and then reverse transcribed. Multiplex PCR used pooled V-gene forward primers and a constant-region reverse primer to amplify CDR3s. TCRdb reanalyzed the multiplex PCR reads using CATT. The sample records under 80,000 delta-chain clones, about 35% being singletons. For these TCRs, the target antigens are not known. The sample was Vdelta1+ gamma-delta thymocytes from the thymus. Indicated subset: FACS-sorted CD3+ TCRalphabeta- TCRVdelta1+ TCRVdelta2- thymocytes. The receptors were sampled from a boy less than two years old who had congenital heart surgery.

To note about this clone: Other DNA sequences in this sample translate to the same CDR3. The chain recombines TRDV1 with TRDJ1; D not certain. V lost 1 base and J lost 6, with 9 bases in between. Germline V CDR1 and CDR2: TSWWSYY, QGS. CDR3 length: 13 amino acids. CDR3 nucleotide sequence: TGTGCTCTTGGGGAACCCCACTCGCATAAACTCATCTTT. This encodes CALGEPHSHKLIF.

V is TRDV1 and J is TRDJ1; 9 bases match TRDD3. Germline lookup yields CDR1 TSWWSYY and CDR2 QGS. The V gene end was trimmed by 0 bases and the J gene end by 3 bases; junction bases not matched to a gene: 14. CDR3 length equals 19 residues. Written as DNA, the CDR3 is TGTGCTCTTGGGGAACTCCCGCCTTTCGGGGGATACCTCCCCGATAAACTCATCTTT. It yields the protein CALGELPPFGGYLPDKLIF.

This chain uses TRDV1 with TRDJ1; 12 bases are a match to TRDD3. The CDR3 is 17 residues long. Germline CDR1 TSWWSYY, CDR2 QGS. The V gene end was trimmed by 5 bases and the J gene end by 1 base; junction bases not matched to a gene: 8. In DNA form, the CDR3 reads TGTGCTCTTGGGTTCACTGGGGGATACCAACTCACCGATAAACTCATCTTT. It translates to CALGFTGGYQLTDKLIF.